This section outlines one T cell receptor beta chain sequence together with its context. As yet, its antigen is unknown. The entry originates in a study of post-analysis software for immune sequencing data. For the study at large: Several disease courses (relapsing-remitting, secondary progressive and progressive-relapsing) of multiple sclerosis were included. Whole-study results and caveats: Diversity measured as normalized Chao1 was significantly lower in multiple sclerosis patients than in controls. Relative to controls, patients had 4 or 5 TRBV segments at higher frequency, with TRBV5-6, TRBV5-1 and TRBV20-1 among these.

Presence of unique molecular identifiers characterized the TCR beta cDNA libraries. TCRdb ran MiXCR on the PCR reads and lists one entry per CDR3 protein. Of 650,000 to 850,000 distinct CDR3 sequences detected, 46% appear once; the ten largest clones hold approximately 4.4%. CDR1 DFQATT and CDR2 SNEGSKA come from the germline V gene (reference sequence). The CDR3 runs to 14 residues. V lost 3 bases and J 0 bases, leaving 9 bases between the germline ends. This receptor was identified in a girl under 18 with multiple sclerosis. The chain recombines TRBV20-1 with TRBJ2-1; a possible D gene is TRBD2 (6 bases). Specimen: blood. The CDR3 loop is CSARWRDSYNEQFF. DNA of the CDR3: TGCAGTGCTAGGTGGCGGGACTCCTACAATGAGCAGTTCTTC.